In its sample, the clone carrying this T cell receptor (beta chain) was seen a few times. The sample originates from a study of patients and donors after allogeneic stem cell transplantation. The V gene end was trimmed by 3 bases and the J gene end by 5 bases; junction bases not matched to a gene: 4. The germline V gene encodes CDR1 DFQATT and CDR2 SNEGSKA (reference sequence). There are 13 residues in the CDR3. Using its own MiXCR run on the RT-PCR reads, TCRdb lists one record per CDR3 protein. The sample holds roughly 230,000 distinct CDR3 sequences; roughly 14% are singletons and the top ten take around 10%.

J is TRBJ2-5 and V is TRBV20-1; 9 nucleotides align to TRBD2. Sample: blood, either unsorted or a sorted T cell fraction (not recorded which). The source is a human donor who was either an allogeneic HSCT recipient or a stem cell or donor lymphocyte infusion donor (not recorded which). It is not recorded whose cells these are; they may come from a transplant donor. The CDR3 reads CSASGSGGETQYF. The CDR3 bases are TGCAGTGCTAGTGGTAGCGGGGGTGAGACCCAGTACTTC.